These 18 T cell receptor beta chains were sequenced from one sample in a study of control samples from healthy donors and cancer patients. The method was immunoSEQ multiplex PCR; TCRdb's version includes in-frame clones alone and lacks a portion of them. The repertoire holds about 150,000 clones, with over 90% as singletons. What was sequenced was blood. Receptors originate from a man in his fifties or sixties in good health.

V usage is TRBV5-4 and J usage is TRBJ2-3, with no clear D. The germline V gene has CDR1 SGHNT and CDR2 YYREEE (reference sequence). V was cut by 0 bases and J by 5 bases, with 13 bases left in between. The CDR3 runs 15 residues. CDR3 DNA sequence: TGTGCCAGCAGCTTGGTAGCTCCTGGGGAAGATACGCAGTATTTT. The encoded protein is CASSLVAPGEDTQYF. The full variable domain, in which reference TRBV5-4 and TRBJ2-3 provide the parts outside the CDR3, is ETGVTQSPTHLIKTRGQQVTLRCSSQSGHNTVSWYQQALGQGPQFIFQYYREEENGRGNFPPRFSGLQFPNYSSELNVNALELDDSALYLCASSLVAPGEDTQYFGPGTRLTVL.

This rearrangement joins TRBV12-3 or TRBV12-4 to TRBJ1-6; D is uncertain. The CDR3 runs 13 residues. Trimming shortened V by 6 bases and J by 9 bases, and 12 bases separated the two germline ends. The CDR3 DNA is TGTGCCAGCAGCTCAGAACGGGGTTCACCCCTCCACTTT. It is translated as CASSSERGSPLHF.

The CDR3 reads CASSDRGQNTEAFF. The CDR3 nucleotides read TGTGCCAGCAGTGACAGGGGGCAGAACACTGAAGCTTTCTTT. This chain connects TRBV27 to TRBJ1-1; 10 bases match TRBD1. Germline CDR1 reads MNHEY; CDR2 reads SMNVEV (reference sequence). With 5 bases clipped from V and 1 base from J, the junction kept 1 base outside the gene matches. CDR3 size: 14 residues.

The genes are TRBV6-4 and TRBJ2-1; D ambiguous. The CDR3 has 15 amino acids. Germline-derived CDR1 and CDR2 are MRHNA and SNTAGT. Trimming took 2 bases from V and 1 from J, leaving 9 bases between them. CDR3 sequence reads: CASSDTWKSYNEQFF. The CDR3 DNA is TGTGCCAGCAGTGACACGTGGAAGTCCTACAATGAGCAGTTCTTC.

The gene calls are TRBV6-5 and TRBJ2-5; D is perhaps TRBD2 (6 bases). The germline V gene encodes CDR1 MNHEY and CDR2 SVGAGI. This CDR3 spans 13 amino acids. V shed 7 bases and J shed 5 bases, with 14 bases lying between them. The CDR3 spells CASIKRAGETQYF. CDR3 nucleotides: TGTGCCAGCATAAAAAGGGCGGGGGAGACCCAGTACTTC.

The chain employs TRBV5-1 and TRBJ2-1; maybe TRBD1 (6 bases). The V and J ends lost 5 bases and 6 bases respectively, with 18 bases between them. The length of the CDR3 is 15 residues. The V gene's germline CDR1 is SGHRS and CDR2 YFSETQ. CDR3 sequence (DNA): TGCGCCAGCAGTCTCCCGGTGGGGGCTAGCAATGAGCAGTTCTTC. It translates to CASSLPVGASNEQFF.

Only a few counts were recorded for this clone. This chain uses TRBV10-3 with TRBJ2-7; D remains ambiguous. V lost 3 bases to trimming and J lost 3 bases, with 6 bases between them. Germline V gene sequence: CDR1 ENHRY, CDR2 SYGVKD. The CDR3 is 12 amino acids. The CDR3 DNA reads as TGTGCCATCAGTGAATCGGGCTACGAGCAGTACTTC. Translation: CAISESGYEQYF.

The genes are TRBV29-1 and TRBJ2-2; the D gene could be TRBD1 or TRBD2 (6 bases each). The CDR3 has 14 residues. CDR1 SQVTM and CDR2 ANQGSEA come from the germline V gene. Trimming took off 3 bases at V and 0 bases at J, with 8 bases between the two ends. The CDR3 DNA is TGCAGCGTTGAGGGGGGCGCGAACACCGGGGAGCTGTTTTTT. Translation: CSVEGGANTGELFF.

The J gene is TRBJ1-2, the V gene TRBV27; D is ambiguous. The CDR3 runs 15 residues. CDR1 MNHEY and CDR2 SMNVEV come from the germline V gene (reference sequence). V lost 2 bases to trimming and J lost 5 bases, with 15 bases between them. The DNA for the CDR3 is TGTGCCAGCAGTTTAAATACCGCTCTCCGGTATGGCTACACCTTC. Protein: CASSLNTALRYGYTF.

This clone came up once. The chain recombines TRBV27 with TRBJ2-7; D is tentatively TRBD1 or TRBD2 (5 bases each). CDR1 MNHEY and CDR2 SMNVEV come from the germline V gene (reference sequence). The CDR3 extends over 14 amino acids. V dropped 5 bases and J dropped 3 bases, with 14 bases sitting between them. CDR3 sequence (DNA): TGTGCCAGCAGTATGATCCGGGACGGCTACGAGCAGTACTTC. Protein: CASSMIRDGYEQYF.

The genes are TRBV27 and TRBJ2-1; TRBD2 matches 11 bases. The junction had 9 bases not matched to a gene; V was cut back by 7 bases and J by 7 bases. The CDR3 runs to 15 residues. Per the germline V gene, CDR1 is MNHEY and CDR2 is SMNVEV (reference sequence). The CDR3 loop is CASKLAGEVRNEQFF. The CDR3 nucleotides read TGTGCCAGCAAACTAGCGGGAGAAGTTAGGAATGAGCAGTTCTTC.

This sequence joins TRBV28 and TRBJ1-4, with D perhaps matching TRBD1 (5 bases). Germline assignment: CDR1 MDHEN and CDR2 SYDVKM. The CDR3 length is 15 residues. Trimming shortened V by 8 bases and J by 6 bases, and 19 bases separated the two germline ends. CDR3: CASGPGGMGDEKLFF. CDR3 bases: TGTGCCAGCGGTCCCGGGGGTATGGGCGATGAAAAACTGTTTTTT.

The chain carries TRBV2 and TRBJ1-3, with D unresolved. V gave up 2 bases and J gave up 4 bases, with 6 bases separating them. Germline lookup yields CDR1 SNHLY and CDR2 FYNNEI. The CDR3 has 13 residues. The CDR3: CASSEREGNTIYF. For the CDR3, the DNA is TGTGCCAGCAGTGAAAGGGAAGGAAACACCATATATTTT.

V gene TRBV7-9 combines with J gene TRBJ1-5; D is unclear. The CDR3 has 13 residues. The germline gives CDR1 SEHNR, CDR2 FQNEAQ (reference sequence). The germline V and J ends were trimmed by 3 bases and 4 bases, with 7 bases remaining between them. The DNA of the CDR3 is TGTGCCAGCAGCTTGGACCAAAATCAGCCCCAGCATTTT. Protein sequence: CASSLDQNQPQHF.

The CDR3 loop is CASSWGQTNTEAFF. For the CDR3, the DNA is TGTGCCAGCTCATGGGGACAGACGAACACTGAAGCTTTCTTT. The chain joins TRBV18 to TRBJ1-1; 7 nucleotides align to TRBD1. The ends lost 5 bases at V and 1 base at J; junction bases unmatched: 4. Germline CDR1 reads KGHSH; CDR2 reads LQKENI. This CDR3 is built from 14 residues. The full variable domain, with the rest looked up from reference TRBV18 and TRBJ1-1, is NAGVMQNPRHLVRRRGQEARLRCSPMKGHSHVYWYRQLPEEGLKFMVYLQKENIIDESGMPKERFSAEFPKEGPSILRIQQVVRGDSAAYFCASSWGQTNTEAFFGQGTRLTVV.

V usage is TRBV6-5 and J usage is TRBJ1-2; TRBD1 might be the D (5 bases). Trimming took off 2 bases at V and 0 bases at J, with 7 bases between the two ends. The germline CDR1 and CDR2 sequences are MNHEY and SVGAGI. The CDR3 length is 14 residues. This chain's CDR3 is CASSYMGANYGYTF. In DNA form, the CDR3 reads TGTGCCAGCAGTTACATGGGGGCTAACTATGGCTACACCTTC.

This clone was seen a handful of times. The chain has TRBV19 and TRBJ1-4; 8 positions match TRBD1. CDR1 LNHDA and CDR2 SQIVND come from the germline V gene (reference sequence). J was trimmed by 10 bases and V by 8 bases; bases with no gene match: 9. This CDR3 is built from 13 residues. The CDR3, as DNA: TGTGCCAGTTCGGCGCAGGGGGCAGCAAAACTGTTTTTT. Translated: CASSAQGAAKLFF. Filled out from reference TRBV19 and TRBJ1-4, the complete variable domain reads DGGITQSPKYLFRKEGQNVTLSCEQNLNHDAMYWYRQDPGQGLRLIYYSQIVNDFQKGDIAEGYSVSREKKESFPLTVTSAQKNPTAFYLCASSAQGAAKLFFGSGTQLSVL.

This clone was seen just once. The chain uses TRBV5-1 and TRBJ2-2; 7 bases match TRBD2. V was pared by 6 bases and J by 4 bases, with 6 bases of the junction left unmatched. Germline CDR1 SGHRS, CDR2 YFSETQ. This CDR3 contains 14 residues. The CDR3 region is CASNHPGGTGELFF. CDR3 DNA sequence: TGCGCCAGCAATCATCCGGGGGGCACCGGGGAGCTGTTTTTT.